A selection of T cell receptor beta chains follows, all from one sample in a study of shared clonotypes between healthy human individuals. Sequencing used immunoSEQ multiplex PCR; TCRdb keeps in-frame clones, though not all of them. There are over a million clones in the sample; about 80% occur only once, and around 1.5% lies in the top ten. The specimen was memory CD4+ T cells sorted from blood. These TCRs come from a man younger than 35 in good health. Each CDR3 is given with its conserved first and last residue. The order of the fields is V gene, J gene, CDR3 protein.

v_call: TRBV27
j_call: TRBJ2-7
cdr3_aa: CASSSSRSGLREQYF

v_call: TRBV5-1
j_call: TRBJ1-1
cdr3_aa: CASSSGGAPLNTEAFF

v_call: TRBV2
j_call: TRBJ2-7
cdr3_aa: CASSSQGYEQYF

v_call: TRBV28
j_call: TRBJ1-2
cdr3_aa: CASSLINLYGYTF

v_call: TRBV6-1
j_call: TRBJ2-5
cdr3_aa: CASSERIEETQYF

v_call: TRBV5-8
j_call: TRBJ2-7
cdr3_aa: CASSMNRDSNEQYF

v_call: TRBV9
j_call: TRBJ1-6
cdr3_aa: CASTRQGNSPLHF

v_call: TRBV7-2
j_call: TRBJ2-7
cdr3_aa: CTSSTLAGTPYEQYF

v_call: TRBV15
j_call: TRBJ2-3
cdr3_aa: CATSLRQGLGTDTQYF

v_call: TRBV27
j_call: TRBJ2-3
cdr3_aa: CASSQVGGTGDTSDTQYF

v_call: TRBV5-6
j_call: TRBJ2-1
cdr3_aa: CASSEGQGGYEQFF

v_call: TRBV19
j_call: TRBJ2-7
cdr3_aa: CASKDRDNSYEQYF

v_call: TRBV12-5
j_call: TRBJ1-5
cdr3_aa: CASGRQGGQPQHF

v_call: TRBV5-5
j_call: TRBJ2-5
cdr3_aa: CASSLFGGDQETQYF

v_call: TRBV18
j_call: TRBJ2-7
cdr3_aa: CASSADRGSSYEQYF

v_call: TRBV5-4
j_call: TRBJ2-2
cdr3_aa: CASSHTLAGAYTGELFF

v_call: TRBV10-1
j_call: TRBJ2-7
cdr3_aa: CASHKAGGPGEQYF

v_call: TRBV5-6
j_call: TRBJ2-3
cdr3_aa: CASRLAGSTDTQYF

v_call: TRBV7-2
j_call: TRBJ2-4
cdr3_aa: CASSLQGTKNIQYF

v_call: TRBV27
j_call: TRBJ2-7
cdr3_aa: CASAGQGTYEQYF

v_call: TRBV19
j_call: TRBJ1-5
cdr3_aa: CASSIAGGNQPQHF

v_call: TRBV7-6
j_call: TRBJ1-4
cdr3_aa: CASSLYGQDPNEKLFF

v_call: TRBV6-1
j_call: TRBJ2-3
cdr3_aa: CASSQQGQGCWF

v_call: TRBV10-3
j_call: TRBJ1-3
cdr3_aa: CAISESSGLGNTIYF

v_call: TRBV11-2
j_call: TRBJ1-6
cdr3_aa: CASSLGGQNNSPLHF

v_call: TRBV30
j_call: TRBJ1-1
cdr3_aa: CAWLRIAEAFF

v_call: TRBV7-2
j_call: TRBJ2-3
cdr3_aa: CASSLKAGGGLDTQYF

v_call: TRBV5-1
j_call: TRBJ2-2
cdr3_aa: CASSRRERGDTGELFF

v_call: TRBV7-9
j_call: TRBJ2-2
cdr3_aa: CASRRRNTGELFF

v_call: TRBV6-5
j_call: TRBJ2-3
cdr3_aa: CASSKGGQGGDTQYF

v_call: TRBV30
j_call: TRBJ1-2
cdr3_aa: CAWSVNTNYGYTF

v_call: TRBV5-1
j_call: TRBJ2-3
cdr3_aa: CASSPPREKTDTQYF

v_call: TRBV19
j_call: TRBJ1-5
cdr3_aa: CASSNGALRGWEPQHF